The following is a TCR beta chain sequence with its context. Unique molecular identifiers were incorporated when the TCRbeta library was constructed. One entry per CDR3 protein results from TCRdb running MiXCR on the PCR reads. The data show hundreds of thousands of distinct CDR3 sequences, around 11% seen once. The CDR3 length is 15 residues. With V trimmed by 2 bases and J by 1 base, 4 bases remained unmatched. The germline CDR1 and CDR2 sequences are MNHEY and SVGAGI. This sample is drawn from a study of T-cell reconstitution after alpha-beta-depleted transplantation in children. The sequences come from PBMCs from the stem cell graft donor, collected from the stem cell graft. The source is a human donor who donated a stem cell graft to a child with acute lymphoblastic leukemia. The chain has TRBV6-5 and TRBJ2-5; 7 nucleotides agree with TRBD1. This CDR3 is CASSYRAGGQETQYF. The CDR3 DNA follows: TGTGCCAGCAGTTACCGGGCAGGGGGCCAAGAGACCCAGTACTTC.